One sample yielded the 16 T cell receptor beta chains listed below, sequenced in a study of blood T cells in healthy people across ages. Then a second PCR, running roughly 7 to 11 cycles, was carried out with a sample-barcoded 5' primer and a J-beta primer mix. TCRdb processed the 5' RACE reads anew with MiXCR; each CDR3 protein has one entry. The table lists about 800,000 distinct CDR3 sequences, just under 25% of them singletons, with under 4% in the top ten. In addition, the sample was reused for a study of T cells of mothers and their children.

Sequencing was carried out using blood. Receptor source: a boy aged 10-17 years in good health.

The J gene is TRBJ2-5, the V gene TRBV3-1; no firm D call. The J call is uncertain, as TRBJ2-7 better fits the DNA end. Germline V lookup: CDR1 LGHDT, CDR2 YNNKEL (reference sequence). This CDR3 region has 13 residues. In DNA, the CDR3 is TGTGCCAGCAGCCAAGTAAGGTTCGACGAGCAGTACTTC. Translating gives CASSQVRFDEQYF.

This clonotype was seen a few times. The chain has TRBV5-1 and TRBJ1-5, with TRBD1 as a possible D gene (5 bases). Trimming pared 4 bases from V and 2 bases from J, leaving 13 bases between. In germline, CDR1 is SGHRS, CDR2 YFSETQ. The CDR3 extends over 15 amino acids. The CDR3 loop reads CASSPQGEGNQPQHF. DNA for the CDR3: TGCGCCAGCAGCCCGCAGGGCGAAGGCAATCAGCCCCAGCATTTT.

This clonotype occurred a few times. As DNA, the CDR3 is TGCAGCGTTGCTATAGGCCCGAACACTGAAGCTTTCTTT. Translating gives CSVAIGPNTEAFF. The rearrangement links TRBV29-1 to TRBJ1-1, with D uncertain. The length of the CDR3 is 13 residues. Trimming took off 4 bases at V and 1 base at J, with 10 bases between the two ends. Germline V gives CDR1 SQVTM, CDR2 ANQGSEA.

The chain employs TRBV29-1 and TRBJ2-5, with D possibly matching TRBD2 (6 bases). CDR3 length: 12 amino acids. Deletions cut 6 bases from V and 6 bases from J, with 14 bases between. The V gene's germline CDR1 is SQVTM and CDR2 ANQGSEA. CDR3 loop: CSVEGPVQTQYF. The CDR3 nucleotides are TGCAGCGTGGAGGGGCCAGTACAGACCCAGTACTTC.

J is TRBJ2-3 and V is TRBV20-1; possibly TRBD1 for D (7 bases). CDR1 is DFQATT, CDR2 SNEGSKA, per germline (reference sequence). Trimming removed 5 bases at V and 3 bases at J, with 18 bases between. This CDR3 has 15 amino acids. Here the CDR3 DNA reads TGCAGTGCTCACCTTGGAGGGGGCGCGACAGATACGCAGTATTTT. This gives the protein CSAHLGGGATDTQYF.

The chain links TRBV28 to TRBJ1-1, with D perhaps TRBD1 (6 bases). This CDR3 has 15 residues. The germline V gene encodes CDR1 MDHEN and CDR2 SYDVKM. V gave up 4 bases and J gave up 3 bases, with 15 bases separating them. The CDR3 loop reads CASSWWGARDTEAFF. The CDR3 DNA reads TGTGCCAGCAGTTGGTGGGGGGCGCGGGACACTGAAGCTTTCTTT.

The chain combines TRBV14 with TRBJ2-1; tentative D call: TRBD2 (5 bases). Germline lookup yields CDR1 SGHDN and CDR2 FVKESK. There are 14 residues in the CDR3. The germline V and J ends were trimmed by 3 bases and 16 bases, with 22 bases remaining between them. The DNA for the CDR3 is TGTGCCAGCAGCCATTGGCGCGGCCCTGGGAGCATATTCTTC. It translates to CASSHWRGPGSIFF.

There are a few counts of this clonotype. CDR3 amino acids: CAISAWQQETQYF. CDR3 coding DNA: TGTGCCATCAGTGCGTGGCAGCAAGAGACCCAGTACTTC. The chain links TRBV10-3 to TRBJ2-5, with D unclear. Germline-derived CDR1 and CDR2 are ENHRY and SYGVKD. The CDR3 is made up of 13 amino acids. Deletions cut 4 bases from V and 2 bases from J, with 8 bases between.

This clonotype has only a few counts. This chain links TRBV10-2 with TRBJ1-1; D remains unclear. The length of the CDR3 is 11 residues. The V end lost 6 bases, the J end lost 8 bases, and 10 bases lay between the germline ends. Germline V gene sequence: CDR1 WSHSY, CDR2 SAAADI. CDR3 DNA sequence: TGCGCCAGCAGAGACATGGGGGAAGCTTTCTTT. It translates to CASRDMGEAFF.

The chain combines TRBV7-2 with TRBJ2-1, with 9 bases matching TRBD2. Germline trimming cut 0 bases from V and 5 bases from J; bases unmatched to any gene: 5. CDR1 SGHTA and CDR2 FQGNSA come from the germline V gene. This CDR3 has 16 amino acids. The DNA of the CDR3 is TGTGCCAGCAGCTTAGCATTGACTAGCGGAAACAATGAGCAGTTCTTC. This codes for CASSLALTSGNNEQFF. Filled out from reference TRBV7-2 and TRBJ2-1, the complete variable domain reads GAGVSQSPSNKVTEKGKDVELRCDPISGHTALYWYRQSLGQGLEFLIYFQGNSAPDKSGLPSDRFSAERTGGSVSTLTIQRTQQEDSAVYLCASSLALTSGNNEQFFGPGTRLTVL.

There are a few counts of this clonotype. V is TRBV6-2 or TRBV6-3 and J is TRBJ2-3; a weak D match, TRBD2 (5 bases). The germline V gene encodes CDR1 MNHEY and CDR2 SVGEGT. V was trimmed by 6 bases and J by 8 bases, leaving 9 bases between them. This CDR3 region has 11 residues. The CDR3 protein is CASSRDPTQYF. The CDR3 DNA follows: TGTGCCAGCAGCCGGGATCCTACGCAGTATTTT.

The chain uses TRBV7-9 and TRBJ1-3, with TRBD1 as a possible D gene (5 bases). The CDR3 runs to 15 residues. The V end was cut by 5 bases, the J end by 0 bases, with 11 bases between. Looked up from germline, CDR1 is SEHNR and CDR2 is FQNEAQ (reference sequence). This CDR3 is CASSARDRSGNTIYF. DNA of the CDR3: TGTGCCAGCAGCGCACGGGACCGCTCTGGAAACACCATATATTTT. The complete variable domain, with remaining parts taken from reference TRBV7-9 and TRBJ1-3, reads DTGVSQNPRHKITKRGQNVTFRCDPISEHNRLYWYRQTLGQGPEFLTYFQNEAQLEKSRLLSDRFSAERPKGSFSTLEIQRTEQGDSAMYLCASSARDRSGNTIYFGEGSWLTVV.

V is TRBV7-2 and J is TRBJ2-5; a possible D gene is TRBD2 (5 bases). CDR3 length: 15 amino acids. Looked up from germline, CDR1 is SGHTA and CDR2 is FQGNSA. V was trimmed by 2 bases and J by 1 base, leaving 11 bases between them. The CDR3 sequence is CASSLSSGLQETQYF. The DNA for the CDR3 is TGTGCCAGCAGCTTATCATCTGGACTCCAAGAGACCCAGTACTTC.

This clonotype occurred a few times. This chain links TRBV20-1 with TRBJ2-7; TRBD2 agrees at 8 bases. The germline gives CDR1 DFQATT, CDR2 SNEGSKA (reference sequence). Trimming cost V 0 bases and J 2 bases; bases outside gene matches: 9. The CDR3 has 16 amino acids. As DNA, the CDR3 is TGCAGTGCTAGAGATTTGGAGCGGGAGTTCACCTACGAGCAGTACTTC. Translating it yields CSARDLEREFTYEQYF.

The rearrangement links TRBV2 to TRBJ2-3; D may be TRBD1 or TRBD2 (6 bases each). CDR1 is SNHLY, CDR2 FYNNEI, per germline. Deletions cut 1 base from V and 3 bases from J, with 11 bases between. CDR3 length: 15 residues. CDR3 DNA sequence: TGTGCCAGCAGTGAAGTGGGGGGCGAGACAGATACGCAGTATTTT. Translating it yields CASSEVGGETDTQYF.

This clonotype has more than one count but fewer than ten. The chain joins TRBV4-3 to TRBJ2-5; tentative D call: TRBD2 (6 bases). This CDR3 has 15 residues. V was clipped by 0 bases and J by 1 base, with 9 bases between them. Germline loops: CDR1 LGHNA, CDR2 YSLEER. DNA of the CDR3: TGCGCCAGCAGCCAAGACGCCGGGGGCCAAGAGACCCAGTACTTC. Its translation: CASSQDAGGQETQYF.